The rows below give T cell receptor beta chains drawn from one sample of a study of OX40 agonist ivuxolimab in advanced cancers. TCRdb keeps only in-frame clones here, not all; method: immunoSEQ multiplex PCR. The sample contains about 79,000 clones, around 85% of which appear only once. Specimen: CD4+ or CD8+ T cells sorted from blood, collected in a trial of the OX40 agonist ivuxolimab. These receptors were taken from an adult with an advanced solid tumor such as melanoma, head and neck, liver or kidney cancer. The CDR3 runs from the conserved cysteine through the conserved F or W.

v_call	j_call	cdr3_aa
TRBV4-1	TRBJ2-3	CASSQETAEDFTDTQYF
TRBV6-5	TRBJ2-7	CASSLGQNEQYF
TRBV7-3	TRBJ2-2	CASSVGTSGSNGELFF
TRBV9	TRBJ1-3	CASSSTTGGGNTIYF
TRBV6-5	TRBJ1-2	CASSYLLGSYGYTF
TRBV19	TRBJ1-6	CASSKTWAGSYNSPLHF
TRBV5-1	TRBJ1-1	CASSLTGEHTEAFF
TRBV19	TRBJ2-6	CASTTHRSGANVLTF
TRBV4-1	TRBJ2-5	CASSQIEGPQETQYF
TRBV7-2	TRBJ2-7	CASSLASGRYEQYF
TRBV14	TRBJ2-7	CASGETSYEQYF
TRBV5-1	TRBJ2-5	CASSTGGRETQYF
TRBV2	TRBJ1-2	CASSGQGSYGYTF
TRBV4-1	TRBJ2-3	CASSQRTTGLRTDTQYF
TRBV21-1	TRBJ1-5	CASSDEGF
TRBV7-9	TRBJ1-2	CASSLAETDGYTF
TRBV18	TRBJ1-1	CASSPPDRNTEAFF
TRBV9	TRBJ2-7	CASSFSEGEQYF
TRBV4-3	TRBJ2-1	CASSQDVVASPWAFEQFF
TRBV6-5	TRBJ2-3	CASSYRSSTDTQYF
TRBV5-3	TRBJ1-5	CARSRRRPHQPQHF
TRBV4-1	TRBJ1-1	CASSPGQGVMNTEAFF
TRBV6-1	TRBJ1-5	CASSNGGRNQPQHF
TRBV6-1	TRBJ1-5	CASSVAYQLQHF
TRBV5-1	TRBJ1-1	CASSLAGGYNTEAFF
TRBV7-9	TRBJ1-1	CASTLQGGVSTEAFF
TRBV6-5	TRBJ2-7	CASSYHSGEQYF
TRBV27	TRBJ2-5	CASRVSGQAAGAQYF
TRBV7-2	TRBJ2-6	CASSLVILSGANVLTF
TRBV6-6	TRBJ2-2	CASNPTAGGGELFF
TRBV5-1	TRBJ1-1	CASSLSSLLGTEAFF
TRBV29-1	TRBJ2-7	CSVEDLRDEQYF
TRBV5-1	TRBJ2-5	CASSFGGGAQETQYF
TRBV10-3	TRBJ2-5	CAISEGKGWETQYF
TRBV5-4	.	CASSVSGTSGSYEQYF
TRBV27	TRBJ2-7	CASSLRTSYEQYF
TRBV27	TRBJ2-3	CASNPRDKNTDTQYF
TRBV6-5	TRBJ1-5	CASRPGGGQPQHF
TRBV11-2	.	CASSLTLSVSEQYF
TRBV29-1	TRBJ1-2	CSVDGTGAYTF